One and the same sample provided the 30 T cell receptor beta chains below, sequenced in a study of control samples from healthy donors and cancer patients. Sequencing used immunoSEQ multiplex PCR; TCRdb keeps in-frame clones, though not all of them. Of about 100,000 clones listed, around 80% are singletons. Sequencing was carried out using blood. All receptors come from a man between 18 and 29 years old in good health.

CDR3 in amino acids: CASSHPRPNTGELFF. CDR3 DNA: TGTGCCAGCAGCCACCCCCGGCCGAACACCGGGGAGCTGTTTTTT. The V gene is TRBV5-4, the J gene TRBJ2-2, with D hard to call. The CDR3 covers 15 residues. Germline V gene data show CDR1 as SGHNT and CDR2 as YYREEE (reference sequence). Trimming stripped 4 bases from V and 0 bases from J, with 10 bases between.

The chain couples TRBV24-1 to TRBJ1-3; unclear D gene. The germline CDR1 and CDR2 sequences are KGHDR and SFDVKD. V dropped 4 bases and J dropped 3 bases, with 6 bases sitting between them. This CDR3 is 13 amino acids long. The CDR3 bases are TGTGCCACCAGTGAGATAAATGGAAACACCATATATTTT. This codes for CATSEINGNTIYF.

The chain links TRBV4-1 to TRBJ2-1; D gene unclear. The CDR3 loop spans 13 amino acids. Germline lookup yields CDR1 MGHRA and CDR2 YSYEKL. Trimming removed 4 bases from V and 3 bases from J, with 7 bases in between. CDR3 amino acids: CASSLWDYNEQFF. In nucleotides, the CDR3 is TGCGCCAGCAGCCTCTGGGACTACAATGAGCAGTTCTTC.

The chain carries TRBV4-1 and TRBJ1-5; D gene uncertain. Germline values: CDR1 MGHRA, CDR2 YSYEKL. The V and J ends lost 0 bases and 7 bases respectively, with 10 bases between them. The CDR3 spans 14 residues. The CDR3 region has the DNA TGCGCCAGCAGCCAAGATGGGGAATGGCAGCCCCAGCATTTT. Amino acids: CASSQDGEWQPQHF.

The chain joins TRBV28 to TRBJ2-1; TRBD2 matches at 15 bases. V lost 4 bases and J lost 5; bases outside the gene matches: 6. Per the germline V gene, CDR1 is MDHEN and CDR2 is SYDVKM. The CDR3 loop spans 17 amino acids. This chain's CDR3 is CASSSGLAGGRHNEQFF. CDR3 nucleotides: TGTGCCAGCAGTTCGGGACTAGCGGGGGGACGGCACAATGAGCAGTTCTTC.

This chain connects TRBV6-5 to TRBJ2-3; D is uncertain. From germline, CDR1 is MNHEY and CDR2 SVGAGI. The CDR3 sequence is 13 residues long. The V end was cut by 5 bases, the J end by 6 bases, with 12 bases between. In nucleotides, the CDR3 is TGTGCCAGCAGTACCTCCCTCTATGATACGCAGTATTTT. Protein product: CASSTSLYDTQYF.

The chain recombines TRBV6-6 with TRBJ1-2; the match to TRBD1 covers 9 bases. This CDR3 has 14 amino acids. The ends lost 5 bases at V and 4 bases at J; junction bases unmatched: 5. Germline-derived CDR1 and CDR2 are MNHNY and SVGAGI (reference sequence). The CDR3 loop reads CASSPGQGTYGYTF. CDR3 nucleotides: TGTGCCAGCAGTCCGGGACAGGGAACCTATGGCTACACCTTC.

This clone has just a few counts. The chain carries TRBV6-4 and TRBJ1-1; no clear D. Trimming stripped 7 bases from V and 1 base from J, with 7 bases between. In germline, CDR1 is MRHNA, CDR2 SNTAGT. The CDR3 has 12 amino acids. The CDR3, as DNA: TGTGCCAGCATGGTCCAGAACACTGAAGCTTTCTTT. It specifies CASMVQNTEAFF.

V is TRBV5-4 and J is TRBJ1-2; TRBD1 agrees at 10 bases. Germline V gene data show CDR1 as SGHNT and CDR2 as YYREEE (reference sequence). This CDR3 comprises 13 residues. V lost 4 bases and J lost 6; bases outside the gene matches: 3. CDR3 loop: CASSVDRGHGYTF. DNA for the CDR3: TGTGCCAGCAGCGTAGACAGGGGGCATGGCTACACCTTC.

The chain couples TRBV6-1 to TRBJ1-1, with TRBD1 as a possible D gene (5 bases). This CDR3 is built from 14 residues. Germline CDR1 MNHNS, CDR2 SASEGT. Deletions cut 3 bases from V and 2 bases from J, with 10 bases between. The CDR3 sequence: CASSEGLVNTEAFF. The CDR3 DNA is TGTGCCAGCAGTGAGGGGCTCGTCAACACTGAAGCTTTCTTT.

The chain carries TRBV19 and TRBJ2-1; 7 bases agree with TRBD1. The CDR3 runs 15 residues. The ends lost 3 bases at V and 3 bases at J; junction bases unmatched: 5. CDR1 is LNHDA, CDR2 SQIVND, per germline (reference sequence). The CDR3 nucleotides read TGTGCCAGTAGTATCTACAGGGGTGGCTACAATGAGCAGTTCTTC. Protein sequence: CASSIYRGGYNEQFF.

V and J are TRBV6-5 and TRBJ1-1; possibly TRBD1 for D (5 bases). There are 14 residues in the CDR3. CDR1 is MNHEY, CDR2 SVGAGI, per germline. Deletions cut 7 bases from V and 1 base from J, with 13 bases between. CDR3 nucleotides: TGTGCCAGCACCTTGGGACGGCAGAACACTGAAGCTTTCTTT. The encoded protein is CASTLGRQNTEAFF.

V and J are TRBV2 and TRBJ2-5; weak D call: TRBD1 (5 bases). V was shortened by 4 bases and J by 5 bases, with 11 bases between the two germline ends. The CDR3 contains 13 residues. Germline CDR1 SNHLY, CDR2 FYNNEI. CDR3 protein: CASSVDSAETQYF. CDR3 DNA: TGTGCCAGCAGTGTTGACAGCGCGGAGACCCAGTACTTC.

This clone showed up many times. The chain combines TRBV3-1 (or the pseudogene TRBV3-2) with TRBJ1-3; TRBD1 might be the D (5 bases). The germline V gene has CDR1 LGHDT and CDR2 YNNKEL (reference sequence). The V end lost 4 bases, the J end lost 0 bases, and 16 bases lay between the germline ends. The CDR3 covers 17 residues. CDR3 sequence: CASSPRGGPYSGNTIYF. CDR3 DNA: TGTGCCAGCAGCCCCCGGGGGGGACCCTACTCTGGAAACACCATATATTTT.

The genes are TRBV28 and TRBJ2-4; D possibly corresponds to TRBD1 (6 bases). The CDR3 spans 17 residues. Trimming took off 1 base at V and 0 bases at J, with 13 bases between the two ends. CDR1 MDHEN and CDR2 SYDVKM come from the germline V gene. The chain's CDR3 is CASSLSLTGIAKNIQYF. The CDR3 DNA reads TGTGCCAGCAGTTTATCCTTAACAGGGATAGCCAAAAACATTCAGTACTTC.

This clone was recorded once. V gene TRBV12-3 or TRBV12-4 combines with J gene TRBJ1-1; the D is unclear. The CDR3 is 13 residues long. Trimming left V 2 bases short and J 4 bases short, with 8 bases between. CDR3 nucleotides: TGTGCCAGCAGTTTACTTATTGGCACTGAAGCTTTCTTT. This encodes CASSLLIGTEAFF.

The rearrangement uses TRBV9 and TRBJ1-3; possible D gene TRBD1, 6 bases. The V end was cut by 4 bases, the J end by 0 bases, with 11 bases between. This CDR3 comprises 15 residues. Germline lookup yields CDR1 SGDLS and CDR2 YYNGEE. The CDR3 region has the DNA TGTGCCAGCAGCTCCCCGGGGGCCTCTGGAAACACCATATATTTT. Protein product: CASSSPGASGNTIYF.

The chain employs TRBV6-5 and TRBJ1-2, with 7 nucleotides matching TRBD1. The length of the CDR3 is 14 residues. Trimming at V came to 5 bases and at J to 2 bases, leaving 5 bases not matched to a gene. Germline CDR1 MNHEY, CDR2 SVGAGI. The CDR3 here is CASSPGQRNYGYTF. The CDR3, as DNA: TGTGCCAGCAGTCCGGGACAGAGGAACTATGGCTACACCTTC.

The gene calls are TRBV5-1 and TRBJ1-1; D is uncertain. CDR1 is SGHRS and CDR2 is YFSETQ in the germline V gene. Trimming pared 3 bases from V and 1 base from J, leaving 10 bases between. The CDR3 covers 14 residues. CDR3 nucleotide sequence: TGCGCCAGCAGCTCCACAGCTGCGAACACTGAAGCTTTCTTT. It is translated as CASSSTAANTEAFF. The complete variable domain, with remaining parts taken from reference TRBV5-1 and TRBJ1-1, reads KAGVTQTPRYLIKTRGQQVTLSCSPISGHRSVSWYQQTPGQGLQFLFEYFSETQRNKGNFPGRFSGRQFSNSRSEMNVSTLELGDSALYLCASSSTAANTEAFFGQGTRLTVV.

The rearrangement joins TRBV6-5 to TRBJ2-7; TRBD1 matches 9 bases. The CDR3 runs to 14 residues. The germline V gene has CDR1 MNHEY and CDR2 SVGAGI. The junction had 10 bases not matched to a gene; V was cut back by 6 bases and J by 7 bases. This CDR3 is CASRTGQGKREQYF. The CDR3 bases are TGTGCCAGCAGGACGGGACAGGGCAAAAGGGAGCAGTACTTC.

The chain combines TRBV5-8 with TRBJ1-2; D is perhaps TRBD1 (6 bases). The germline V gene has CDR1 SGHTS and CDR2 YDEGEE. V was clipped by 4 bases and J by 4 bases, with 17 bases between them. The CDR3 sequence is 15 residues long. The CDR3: CASSPGGGLGYGYTF. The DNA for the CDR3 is TGTGCCAGCAGCCCTGGAGGGGGGTTGGGCTATGGCTACACCTTC.

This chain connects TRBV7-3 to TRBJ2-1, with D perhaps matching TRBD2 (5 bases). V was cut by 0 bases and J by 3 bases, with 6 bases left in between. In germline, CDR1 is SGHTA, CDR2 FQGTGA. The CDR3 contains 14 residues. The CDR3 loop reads CASSLTSVYNEQFF. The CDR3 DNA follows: TGTGCCAGCAGCTTAACTAGCGTCTACAATGAGCAGTTCTTC.

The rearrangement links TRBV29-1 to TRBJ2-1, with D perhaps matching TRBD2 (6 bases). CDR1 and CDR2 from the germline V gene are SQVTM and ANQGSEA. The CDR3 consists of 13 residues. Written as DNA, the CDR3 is TGCAGTATTTGGGGACTTGGATACAATGAGCAGTTCTTC. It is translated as CSIWGLGYNEQFF.

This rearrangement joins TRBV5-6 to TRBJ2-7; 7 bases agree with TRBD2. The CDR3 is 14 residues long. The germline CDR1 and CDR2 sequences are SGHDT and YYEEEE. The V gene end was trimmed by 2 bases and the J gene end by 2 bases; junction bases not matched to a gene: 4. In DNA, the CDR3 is TGTGCCAGCAGCTTTCTCGGGGGGACCTACGAGCAGTACTTC. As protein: CASSFLGGTYEQYF.

The CDR3 DNA follows: TGTGCCAGCAGTCTAACCGGGACCCAACCTCAAGAGACCCAGTACTTC. Amino acids: CASSLTGTQPQETQYF. The gene calls are TRBV28 and TRBJ2-5, with D perhaps matching TRBD1 or TRBD2 (5 bases each). The V end lost 5 bases, the J end lost 2 bases, and 18 bases lay between the germline ends. The CDR3 extends over 16 amino acids. Germline lookup yields CDR1 MDHEN and CDR2 SYDVKM. Based on the CDR3 plus reference TRBV28 and TRBJ2-5, the full variable domain is DVKVTQSSRYLVKRTGEKVFLECVQDMDHENMFWYRQDPGLGLRLIYFSYDVKMKEKGDIPEGYSVSREKKERFSLILESASTNQTSMYLCASSLTGTQPQETQYFGPGTRLLVL.

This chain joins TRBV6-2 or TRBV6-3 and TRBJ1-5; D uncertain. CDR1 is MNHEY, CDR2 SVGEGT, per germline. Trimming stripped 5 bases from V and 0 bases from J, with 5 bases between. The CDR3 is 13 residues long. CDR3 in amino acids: CASSDYSNQPQHF. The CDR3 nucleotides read TGTGCCAGCAGTGATTATAGCAATCAGCCCCAGCATTTT.

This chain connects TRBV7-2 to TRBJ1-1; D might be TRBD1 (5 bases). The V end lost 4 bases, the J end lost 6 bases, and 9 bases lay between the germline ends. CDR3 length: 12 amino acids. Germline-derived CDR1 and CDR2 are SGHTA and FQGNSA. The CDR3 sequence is CASSWRGAEAFF. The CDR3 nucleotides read TGTGCCAGCAGCTGGCGGGGCGCTGAAGCTTTCTTT.

The CDR3 spells CASSYGGRNSNQPQHF. DNA for the CDR3: TGTGCCAGCAGTTACGGTGGACGGAACAGCAATCAGCCCCAGCATTTT. The chain uses TRBV6-6 and TRBJ1-5; D ambiguous. Germline loops: CDR1 MNHNY, CDR2 SVGAGI (reference sequence). Trimming stripped 2 bases from V and 1 base from J, with 12 bases between. The CDR3 runs 16 residues.

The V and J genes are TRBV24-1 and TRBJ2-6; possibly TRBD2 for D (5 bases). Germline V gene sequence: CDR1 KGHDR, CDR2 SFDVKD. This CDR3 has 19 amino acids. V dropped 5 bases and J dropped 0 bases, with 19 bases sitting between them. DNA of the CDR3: TGTGCCACCAGTGCTGCGGGCATGAGCAGGAGCTCTGGGGCCAACGTCCTGACTTTC. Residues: CATSAAGMSRSSGANVLTF.

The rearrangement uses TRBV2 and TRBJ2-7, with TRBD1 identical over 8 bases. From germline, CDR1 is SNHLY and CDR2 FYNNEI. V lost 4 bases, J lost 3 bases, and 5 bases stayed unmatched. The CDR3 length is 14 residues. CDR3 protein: CASSGWTGNYEQYF. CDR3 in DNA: TGTGCCAGCAGTGGATGGACAGGGAACTACGAGCAGTACTTC. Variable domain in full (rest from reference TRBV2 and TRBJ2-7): EPEVTQTPSHQVTQMGQEVILRCVPISNHLYFYWYRQILGQKVEFLVSFYNNEISEKSEIFDDQFSVERPDGSNFTLKIRSTKLEDSAMYFCASSGWTGNYEQYFGPGTRLTVT.